One and the same sample provided the 2 T cell receptor beta chains below, sequenced in a study of T cell changes during pregnancy in multiple sclerosis. The table came from immunoSEQ multiplex PCR; TCRdb's copy has only in-frame clones and leaves some out. This sample has roughly 80,000 clones, with roughly 93% found just once. The specimen was peripheral blood, collected in the second trimester of pregnancy. Every receptor here comes from a female donor with multiple sclerosis, enrolled in a pregnancy study.

About this clone: Other DNA sequences from this sample encode an identical CDR3 as well. The CDR3 DNA is TGTGCCAGCAGTTTATCGGGGGGATACGAGCAGTACTTC. Its translation: CASSLSGGYEQYF. The chain is built from TRBV27 and TRBJ2-7, with TRBD2 as a possible D gene (6 bases). With 0 bases removed from V and 4 bases from J, the gap between germline ends came to 7 bases. The CDR3 loop spans 13 amino acids. Germline-derived CDR1 and CDR2 are MNHEY and SMNVEV (reference sequence).

The CDR3 spells CASSSTSGGLYEQYF. The DNA for the CDR3 is TGCGCCAGCAGCTCGACTAGCGGGGGGCTGTACGAGCAGTACTTC. V gene TRBV5-1 combines with J gene TRBJ2-7, with 13 bases matching TRBD2. The CDR3 runs to 15 residues. After removal of 3 bases from V and 4 bases from J, the junction contained 4 bases not matched to a gene. The V gene's germline CDR1 is SGHRS and CDR2 YFSETQ.